This is a list of T cell receptor beta chains from one sample in a study of blood T cell repertoires in COVID-19. Here immunoSEQ multiplex PCR was the method, and the copy in TCRdb shows in-frame clones only, minus some. The table shows 190,000 or so clones, with roughly four fifths occurring only once. Specimen: PBMCs or T cells enriched from blood (not recorded which). The receptors here all came from a man aged 40-50 years who had recovered from COVID-19. Each CDR3 is given with its conserved first and last residue. The D gene is left open where the match is weak. Clone size is given for some rows only: seen once, a few or many times, or a class if the clone is expanded.

size	V	D	J	CDR3	DNA
-	TRBV12-3/TRBV12-4	TRBD1	TRBJ1-2	CASREGQTRGYTF	TGTGCCAGCAGGGAGGGACAGACTAGAGGCTACACCTTC
-	TRBV6-5	TRBD2	TRBJ2-3	CASRSGGNTQYF	TGTGCCAGCAGGTCGGGAGGAAATACGCAGTATTTT
-	TRBV6-5	TRBD2	TRBJ2-3	CASSPLRAGGLDF	TGTGCCAGCAGTCCCCTTAGGGCGGGAGGACTGGACTTT
-	TRBV24-1	-	TRBJ2-2	CATSDREIGELFF	TGTGCCACCAGTGATCGGGAAATCGGGGAGCTGTTTTTT
-	TRBV30	-	TRBJ1-5	CAWRKGVNQPQHF	TGTGCCTGGAGGAAAGGGGTCAATCAGCCCCAGCATTTT
-	TRBV7-8	-	TRBJ1-2	CASSLGASGVYGYTF	TGTGCCAGCAGCCTGGGGGCTAGCGGGGTTTATGGCTACACCTTC
-	TRBV5-4	-	TRBJ2-2	CASSGRGATGELFF	TGTGCCAGCAGCGGCAGGGGCGCCACCGGGGAGCTGTTTTTT
-	TRBV18	-	TRBJ1-1	CASSPLRAAGDTEAFF	TGTGCCAGCTCACCACTCCGAGCGGCGGGGGACACTGAAGCTTTCTTT
-	TRBV11-3	TRBD2	TRBJ2-1	CASSLGGGPTNEQFF	TGTGCCAGCAGCTTGGGCGGGGGACCCACCAATGAGCAGTTCTTC
-	TRBV12-3/TRBV12-4	-	TRBJ1-2	CASSREGNYGYTF	TGTGCCAGCAGTCGAGAGGGTAACTATGGCTACACCTTC
once	TRBV5-1	-	TRBJ1-4	CASSFSLWGESNEKLFF	TGCGCCAGCAGCTTCAGCTTGTGGGGCGAGTCTAATGAAAAACTGTTTTTT
once	TRBV5-1	TRBD1	TRBJ1-2	CASSVDPGQEYGYTF	TGCGCCAGCAGCGTTGATCCGGGACAGGAGTATGGCTACACCTTC
-	TRBV5-1	TRBD1	TRBJ1-5	CASSLTGASNQPQHF	TGCGCCAGCAGCTTAACAGGGGCTTCCAATCAGCCCCAGCATTTT
-	TRBV5-6	TRBD1	TRBJ2-7	CASSLSDRGPYEQYF	TGTGCCAGCAGCTTGTCCGACAGGGGCCCCTACGAGCAGTACTTC
-	TRBV15	-	TRBJ1-5	CATSSRQGVNQPQHF	TGTGCCACCAGCAGTCGGCAGGGCGTCAATCAGCCCCAGCATTTT
-	TRBV7-3	-	TRBJ2-1	CASSRTSLGEQFF	TGTGCCAGCAGCCGTACAAGCCTGGGCGAGCAGTTCTTC
once	TRBV30	TRBD1	TRBJ1-2	CAWKAGQRTENYYGYTF	TGTGCCTGGAAGGCGGGACAGAGGACCGAGAACTACTATGGCTACACCTTC
-	TRBV4-1	-	TRBJ1-2	CASSQGPPGTYGYTF	TGCGCCAGCAGCCAAGGGCCCCCAGGGACTTATGGCTACACCTTC
-	TRBV30	-	TRBJ1-5	CAWRGPGHDFSNQPQHF	TGTGCCTGGAGAGGACCGGGACATGATTTCTCAAATCAGCCCCAGCATTTT
-	TRBV5-1	TRBD1	TRBJ2-5	CASSPTTGRETQYF	TGCGCCAGCAGCCCGACGACAGGGAGAGAGACCCAGTACTTC
-	TRBV9	TRBD2	TRBJ2-1	CASSALDTGTRQFF	TGTGCCAGCAGCGCCCTCGACACCGGGACTAGGCAGTTCTTC
-	TRBV4-2	-	TRBJ2-7	CASSQVYSGSSYEQYF	TGTGCCAGCAGCCAAGTATACAGCGGGTCCTCCTACGAGCAGTACTTC
-	TRBV5-1	TRBD1	TRBJ1-5	CASRRQGVSNQPQHF	TGCGCCAGCAGACGCCAGGGGGTTAGCAATCAGCCCCAGCATTTT
-	TRBV20-1	-	TRBJ2-3	CSASHNTGSNTQYF	TGCAGTGCTAGTCATAACACAGGGTCGAATACGCAGTATTTT
-	TRBV19	-	TRBJ1-2	CASSIDPSRQHYGYTF	TGTGCCAGTAGTATAGACCCCTCGAGGCAGCACTATGGCTACACCTTC
-	TRBV2	-	TRBJ1-5	CASSPGRAYQPQHF	TGTGCCAGCAGTCCCGGCAGGGCCTATCAGCCCCAGCATTTT
-	TRBV10-3	-	TRBJ2-7	CAIKNTSSYEQYF	TGTGCCATCAAAAACACCAGCTCCTACGAGCAGTACTTC
-	TRBV5-1	TRBD2	TRBJ2-1	CASTIAGGNSNEQFF	TGCGCCAGCACTATAGCGGGAGGAAATAGCAATGAGCAGTTCTTC
-	TRBV4-1	TRBD1	TRBJ1-6	CASSRQPGQENNSPLHF	TGCGCCAGCAGCCGACAACCGGGACAGGAGAATAATTCACCCCTCCACTTT
few	TRBV7-8	-	TRBJ1-5	CASSLARVGNQPQHF	TGTGCCAGCAGCTTAGCCAGGGTAGGCAATCAGCCCCAGCATTTT
-	TRBV12-3/TRBV12-4	-	TRBJ1-2	CASSLTGLAGYTF	TGTGCCAGCAGTTTAACAGGGTTGGCTGGCTACACCTTC
-	TRBV2	-	TRBJ1-6	CASSEAQGSPLHF	TGTGCCAGCAGTGAAGCACAGGGTTCACCCCTCCACTTT
many	TRBV5-5	-	TRBJ1-1	CASSSFDTEAFF	TGTGCCAGCAGCTCTTTCGACACTGAAGCTTTCTTT
-	TRBV7-9	TRBD1	TRBJ1-1	CASSLEGAINTEAFF	TGTGCCAGCAGCTTGGAGGGGGCCATCAACACTGAAGCTTTCTTT
-	TRBV3-1/TRBV3-2	TRBD1	TRBJ1-5	CASSPGTVRQPQHF	TGTGCCAGCAGCCCGGGGACAGTTAGACAGCCCCAGCATTTT
-	TRBV10-3	TRBD1	TRBJ2-5	CAISPQGEKAQYF	TGTGCCATCAGTCCCCAGGGGGAAAAGGCCCAGTACTTC
-	TRBV5-5	-	TRBJ1-5	CASSFFSQDQPQHF	TGTGCCAGCAGCTTTTTCAGCCAGGATCAGCCCCAGCATTTT